This TCR beta chain was sequenced during a study of blood T cell repertoires in COVID-19. Overall study: The study drew acute and convalescent COVID-19 samples from the United States, Italy and Spain. Sources were T cells, B-cell-depleted T cells, or PBMCs; the material itself was cDNA or gDNA.

The CDR3 length is 16 residues. Germline assignment: CDR1 SSHAT and CDR2 FNYEAQ (reference sequence). Per the original data handling: Quantification of nucleated cells was approximated via reference gene primer amplification. Profiling relied on immunoSEQ multiplex PCR, and the TCRdb table lists in-frame clones only, not all of them. Clonal size and the V and J genes are those of that table, whereas D and trimming came from the DNA. Here the sample spans hundreds of thousands of clones, nearly 90% being singletons. To note about this clone: One junction end disagrees with the germline gene, perhaps due to a read error.

The specimen was peripheral blood. The receptor was derived from a man younger than 35 with COVID-19, enrolled during active disease. The rearrangement uses TRBV7-7 and TRBJ2-3; 13 nucleotides line up with TRBD2. CDR3 region: CASSSGLAGVEDTQYF. Here the CDR3 DNA reads TGTGCTAGCAGCTCCGGACTAGCGGGAGTGGAAGATACGCAGTATTTT.